Detailed here is one TCR beta chain. This specimen belongs to a study of blood T cell repertoires in COVID-19. Study summary: Both acute and convalescent COVID-19 samples were obtained from the United States, Italy and Spain.

CDR3 length: 15 residues. From germline, CDR1 is SGHDT and CDR2 YYEEEE. V lost 4 bases and J lost 8; bases outside the gene matches: 12. Those who participated ranged in age from about 18 to 89 years and resided in 24 US areas. Participants reported their clinical history, and cohort assignment relied on those reports. Using immunoSEQ multiplex PCR, the repertoire was profiled, and TCRdb retains in-frame clones only, with some absent. The sample lists 310,000 or so clones, 87% occurring once. The sample was PBMCs or T cells enriched from blood (not recorded which). The J gene is TRBJ1-5, the V gene TRBV5-6; 7 nucleotides line up with TRBD1. The origin of this receptor is a woman aged 30 to 39 who had recovered from COVID-19. CDR3 region: CASSRRGQRAEPQHF. The CDR3 DNA reads as TGTGCCAGCAGCCGGAGGGGGCAGCGGGCGGAGCCCCAGCATTTT.